The sequence of this T cell receptor (beta chain) was determined in a study of T cells after yellow fever vaccination. The V gene lost 7 bases and the J gene lost 2 bases, with 10 bases spanning the gap. The CDR3 is 13 amino acids. Germline CDR1 and CDR2: SGDLS and YYNGEE. In this sample, this clonotype turned up a few times. TCRdb passed the 5' RACE reads through MiXCR, listing each CDR3 protein once. The sample shows around 100,000 distinct CDR3 sequences, more than 7.5% of them seen only once. V usage is TRBV9 and J usage is TRBJ2-1; D gene unclear. The sequence derives from a man aged 25-45 years who received the YFV17D yellow fever vaccine. This material consisted of CD8+ T cells sorted from PBMCs, taken 45 days after the yellow fever booster vaccination. The CDR3 region is CASGPATYNEQFF. DNA for the CDR3: TGTGCCAGCGGCCCAGCGACCTACAATGAGCAGTTCTTC.